This T cell receptor beta chain was sequenced for a study of Ad26.COV2.S vaccination and SARS-CoV-2 variants (dated by TCRdb to the early 2020s). About the full investigation: Donors in the vaccine arm were drawn from COV1001, a multicentre, randomized, double-blind, placebo-controlled phase I-IIa trial testing Ad26.COV2.S in healthy adults. Dosing of Ad26.COV2.S was intramuscular, at either 5x10^10 or 1x10^11 viral particles, delivered as one shot or as two shots spaced 56 days apart. The specificity and breadth of SARS-CoV-2-reactive T cell receptors after Ad26.COV2.S vaccination were assessed by TCRbeta repertoire sequencing. The TCR-sequenced set comprised around 32 samples: some 20 Ad26.COV2.S vaccine recipients, 5 placebo recipients and 8 SARS-CoV-2 convalescent individuals. Participants in the trial were split at random into five groups of five each, receiving low-dose or high-dose Ad26.COV2.S once or twice, or else placebo on both occasions. Investigators did not know the trial group allocation while performing experiments and assessing outcomes.

The immunoSEQ Assay was used to sequence TCRbeta CDR3 regions. After extraction, genomic DNA underwent amplification by bias-controlled multiplex PCR, followed by high-throughput sequencing. Per the authors' processing: To quantify the absolute abundance of every unique TCRbeta CDR3 region, sequences were collapsed and filtered. T cell fraction was estimated by normalization of TCRbeta template counts to usable DNA, with usable DNA being measured through amplification of reference genes present in all nucleated cells. Repertoire TCRs were annotated as SARS-CoV-2-specific when V gene, CDR3 amino acid sequence and J gene were exactly matched to a known reactive TCR set. The reference SARS-CoV-2 TCR set came from MIRA and was filtered for enrichment in COVID-19-positive ImmuneCODE repertoires, removing public or cross-reactive TCRs. Using the MIRA antigens, annotated TCRs were further analysed by specific ORF or by position within an ORF. Breadth was defined as the number of annotated unique rearrangements divided by the total number of unique productive rearrangements, and depth was defined as the summed frequency of the annotated unique rearrangements. TCR breadth was compared between groups using two-sided Wilcoxon rank-sum tests. What TCRdb holds here is the immuneACCESS table cut down to in-frame rearrangements. Part of the clones is not present; checked against another copy, under half of the missing clones reflect an unresolved V gene, and the others are unexplained. That table is the source of V, J and clone size, and D and trimming were worked out from the DNA. A total of about 440,000 clones appear in this sample, 90% of them only once. The ten largest clonotypes hold roughly 4.3% of the sample.

According to the study, the label for this sample's treatment or condition signals: some 20 received Ad26.COV2.S at low or high dose, single or two shots; roughly five received placebo; per-sample allocation not given. Repertoires of vaccine and placebo recipients were sequenced from samples taken on day 63 after the first injection. Between 29 July and 7 August 2020, Cohort 1b enrolled fewer than 30 adults aged 18-55 years at one site in Boston, USA. Ad26.COV2.S consisted of a replication-incompetent adenovirus type 26 vector by which a prefusion-stabilized SARS-CoV-2 spike protein from the original Wuhan strain was expressed. A note on this clone: Its recognized antigen is unknown. No much larger clone is present one base from it, and per-base qualities are unavailable.

CDR1 and CDR2 are drawn from the germline V gene: SQVTM, ANQGSEA. From the cysteine up to the phenylalanine, the CDR3 has a length of 15 residues. Solely the CDR3 DNA is kept, with 45 bases framed from the first base. Cut back by 4 bases and 1 base, the V and J ends lie 11 bases apart. Study-level results and caveats: Substantial breadth of spike-specific CD8+ and CD4+ T cell responses was reported after vaccination. Vaccine and placebo recipients had comparable non-spike TCR breadth, which fits with the vaccine containing only spike. The authors noted that the TCR breadth and depth analyses may have underestimated total T cell responses. Higher spike-specific TCR breadth was observed in Ad26.COV2.S recipients than in placebo recipients (P = 0.0014). The study was not powered to compare responses between vaccine doses or regimens.

Sequenced here: peripheral blood, sampled in a trial of Ad26.COV2.S vaccine versus placebo. The clonotype comes from a person between 18 and 65 years old who received the Ad26.COV2.S COVID-19 vaccine or a placebo. The sequence is built from TRBV29-1 and TRBJ2-6; a tentative D call is TRBD1 (5 bases match). The base sequence is TGCAGCGTTGTGTCCCAGGGTTCTGGGGCCAACGTCCTGACTTTC. This sequence encodes CSVVSQGSGANVLTF.